The rows below give T cell receptor beta chains drawn from one sample of a study of CD8+CD57+ T cells in acquired aplastic anemia. TCRdb re-analysed the reads in MiXCR, keeping a single row per CDR3 protein. The sample yields hundreds of thousands of distinct CDR3 sequences, about 70% seen once. Source material: sorted CD4+, CD8+, or CD8+CD57+ T cells (not recorded which) from PBMCs. The receptors shown here come from a human donor in good health, serving as a control. The CDR3 runs from the conserved cysteine through the conserved F or W.

TRBJ1-5 | TRBV19 | CASSIAEQAQETQHF
TRBJ2-5 | TRBV27 | CASSFRTGVETQYF
TRBJ2-7 | TRBV6-5 | CASTGTGIHEQYF
TRBJ2-5 | TRBV6-5 | CAILTSRDQYF
TRBJ1-3 | TRBV7-3 | CASSLGGLYGNTIYF
TRBJ1-4 | TRBV7-2 | CASSLSTYEQYLWF
TRBJ1-3 | TRBV15 | CATSTVGRDTLYF
TRBJ1-2 | TRBV24-1 | CATSDPQRTYDGYTF
TRBJ1-1 | TRBV7-2 | CARSHTGYQAFF
TRBJ2-3 | TRBV9 | CASSSHGELNYEHTQYF